This TCR beta chain comes out of a study of molecular identifiers for immune sequencing clone quantification. From germline, CDR1 is SQVTM and CDR2 ANQGSEA. The CDR3 loop spans 16 amino acids. Between roughly 18,000 and 1,100,000 sorted cells, with 10%, 30% or 50% RNA, yielded naive CD8 libraries. TCRdb re-called the PCR reads with MiXCR, one entry per CDR3 protein. The data contain 8,000 to 13,000 distinct CDR3 sequences, 15% to 20% of them singletons. With respect to this clonotype: Relative to the germline gene, one junction end is altered; a read error may explain this.

This chain joins TRBV29-1 and TRBJ2-2; no firm D call. The sample was naive CD8+ T cells from blood, with Jurkat cell RNA spiked in. The subset here: FACS-sorted CD8+CD4-CCR7+CD45RA+ naive T cells. The clonotype was recovered from a human donor in good health. Some libraries in this study had Jurkat cell RNA spiked in. In DNA form, the CDR3 reads TGCAGCGTTGAAGATGACAACTACTCGAACACCGAGGAGCTGGTTTTT. Its translation is CSVEDDNYSNTEELVF.